The 17 T cell receptor beta chains presented below share a single source sample, sequenced in a study of T cells in localized non-small cell lung cancer. TCRdb keeps only in-frame clones here, not all; method: immunoSEQ multiplex PCR. In the table there are roughly 27,000 clones, less than 95% of which are singletons. Specimen: peripheral blood, collected before any cancer treatment. The receptor set was obtained from a female donor over 55 with stage I lung adenocarcinoma.

The chain employs TRBV9 and TRBJ2-3; D tentatively reads TRBD1 or TRBD2 (5 bases each). This CDR3 has 16 amino acids. Germline V gene sequence: CDR1 SGDLS, CDR2 YYNGEE. Trimming shortened V by 0 bases and J by 3 bases, and 14 bases separated the two germline ends. The CDR3 loop is CASSVGGYGGTDTQYF. The CDR3 DNA reads TGTGCCAGCAGCGTAGGAGGCTATGGGGGTACAGATACGCAGTATTTT.

The chain recombines TRBV18 with TRBJ2-2, with D hard to call. Germline V gene data show CDR1 as KGHSH and CDR2 as LQKENI. The CDR3 sequence is 15 residues long. V lost 2 bases and J lost 1, with 8 bases in between. The CDR3 DNA sequence: TGTGCCAGCTCACCAATGACACAGAACACCGGGGAGCTGTTTTTT. Its translation: CASSPMTQNTGELFF. The full variable domain, with the rest looked up from reference TRBV18 and TRBJ2-2, is NAGVMQNPRHLVRRRGQEARLRCSPMKGHSHVYWYRQLPEEGLKFMVYLQKENIIDESGMPKERFSAEFPKEGPSILRIQQVVRGDSAAYFCASSPMTQNTGELFFGEGSRLTVL.

This chain joins TRBV10-1 and TRBJ2-7; D is unresolved. The germline V gene has CDR1 WNHNN and CDR2 SYGVQD (reference sequence). The CDR3 is 13 residues long. V shed 2 bases and J shed 0 bases, with 5 bases lying between them. The CDR3 region is CASSEGSSYEQYF. CDR3 DNA: TGCGCCAGCAGTGAGGGATCCTCCTACGAGCAGTACTTC.

This clone showed up just once. This chain connects TRBV14 to TRBJ2-3; TRBD2 agrees at 10 bases. Germline V CDR1 and CDR2: SGHDN, FVKESK. This CDR3 has 17 amino acids. V shed 4 bases, J shed 2 bases, and the junction held 9 bases outside the gene matches. For the CDR3, the DNA is TGTGCCAGCAGCCTTAGCGGGGGGCTCAGAATCACAGATACGCAGTATTTT. It encodes CASSLSGGLRITDTQYF.

Here the CDR3 DNA reads TGTGCCAGCCTACAACCGTCGGGAAACACCATATATTTT. Its translation is CASLQPSGNTIYF. This chain uses TRBV28 with TRBJ1-3; D gene uncertain. CDR1 and CDR2 (germline): MDHEN, SYDVKM. Trimming cost V 8 bases and J 4 bases, with 12 bases left between them. This CDR3 is 13 amino acids long. Combining the CDR3 with reference TRBV28 and TRBJ1-3 gives the whole variable domain DVKVTQSSRYLVKRTGEKVFLECVQDMDHENMFWYRQDPGLGLRLIYFSYDVKMKEKGDIPEGYSVSREKKERFSLILESASTNQTSMYLCASLQPSGNTIYFGEGSWLTVV.

This clone was seen a single time. The chain has TRBV27 and TRBJ2-1; a possible D gene is TRBD2 (6 bases). The CDR3 has 13 amino acids. The V gene lost 8 bases and the J gene lost 3 bases, with 11 bases spanning the gap. Germline V gene data show CDR1 as MNHEY and CDR2 as SMNVEV (reference sequence). In DNA form, the CDR3 reads TGTGCCAGCGGGGGGTGGGGCTACAATGAGCAGTTCTTC. Protein sequence: CASGGWGYNEQFF.

CDR3: CASSLTGSRNQPQHF. The CDR3 region has the DNA TGCGCCAGCAGCTTAACGGGCAGTAGGAATCAGCCCCAGCATTTT. This sequence joins TRBV5-1 and TRBJ1-5; D uncertain. The CDR3 covers 15 residues. V lost 2 bases and J lost 4, with 13 bases in between. The germline gives CDR1 SGHRS, CDR2 YFSETQ.

The V call is TRBV4-1, the J call TRBJ1-2; D not certain. The germline V and J ends were trimmed by 1 base and 2 bases, with 2 bases remaining between them. The CDR3 runs 12 residues. Germline loops: CDR1 MGHRA, CDR2 YSYEKL. CDR3 amino acids: CASSQANYGYTF. CDR3 coding DNA: TGCGCCAGCAGCCAAGCCAACTATGGCTACACCTTC.

V gene TRBV6-5 combines with J gene TRBJ1-1; a weak D match, TRBD1 (6 bases). The CDR3 runs to 14 residues. CDR1 and CDR2 (germline): MNHEY, SVGAGI. V lost 6 bases and J 1 base, leaving 12 bases between the germline ends. CDR3 amino acids: CASSPQQGNTEAFF. DNA for the CDR3: TGTGCCAGCAGCCCACAACAGGGGAACACTGAAGCTTTCTTT.

The V gene is TRBV7-2, the J gene TRBJ2-1; D tentatively reads TRBD1 or TRBD2 (5 bases each). Germline values: CDR1 SGHTA, CDR2 FQGNSA. V dropped 4 bases and J dropped 0 bases, with 22 bases sitting between them. This CDR3 is built from 19 residues. For the CDR3, the DNA is TGTGCCAGCAGCTCCGAGAAAGGCCGAGCAGGGAGCTCCTACAATGAGCAGTTCTTC. Translated, it gives CASSSEKGRAGSSYNEQFF.

The J gene is TRBJ2-6, the V gene TRBV7-2; D call uncertain. Trimming cost V 2 bases and J 4 bases, with 9 bases left between them. The CDR3 is 15 residues long. CDR1 SGHTA and CDR2 FQGNSA come from the germline V gene. CDR3 DNA: TGTGCCAGCAGCTTATACGTCGCGGGGGCCAACGTCCTGACTTTC. Translation gives CASSLYVAGANVLTF.

The J gene is TRBJ1-5, the V gene TRBV30, with D perhaps TRBD1 (5 bases). CDR1 is GTSNPN, CDR2 SVGIG, per germline (reference sequence). The V end lost 0 bases, the J end lost 7 bases, and 16 bases lay between the germline ends. The CDR3 spans 15 residues. CDR3 in DNA: TGTGCCTGGAGTGTACACGGAGCAGGGAACCAGCCCCAGCATTTT. Translation: CAWSVHGAGNQPQHF.

The V call is TRBV2, the J call TRBJ2-2; no reliable D call. The CDR3 consists of 14 residues. From germline, CDR1 is SNHLY and CDR2 FYNNEI. Trimming pared 5 bases from V and 0 bases from J, leaving 7 bases between. CDR3 residues: CASSTRANTGELFF. Here the CDR3 DNA reads TGTGCCAGCAGTACAAGGGCGAACACCGGGGAGCTGTTTTTT.

The chain employs TRBV2 and TRBJ2-5; TRBD1 aligns across 7 bases. The V gene's germline CDR1 is SNHLY and CDR2 FYNNEI. CDR3 size: 14 residues. V shed 6 bases and J 3 bases; nucleotides not matched to a gene: 7. CDR3 loop: CASRRTGTEETQYF. The DNA of the CDR3 is TGTGCCAGCAGGAGAACCGGGACAGAAGAGACCCAGTACTTC.

The chain recombines TRBV10-3 with TRBJ1-4; TRBD1 aligns across 9 bases. Trimming cost V 2 bases and J 14 bases; bases outside gene matches: 12. Per germline, CDR1 ENHRY and CDR2 SYGVKD. The CDR3 covers 15 residues. The CDR3 coding sequence is TGTGCCATCAGTGAGGGGACAGGGATCCCCCCGGGGCTGTTTTTT. It yields the protein CAISEGTGIPPGLFF.

J is TRBJ1-4 and V is TRBV6-1; a possible D gene is TRBD1 (6 bases). The ends were cut back, 9 bases at V and 4 bases at J, with 9 bases in the middle. Germline loops: CDR1 MNHNS, CDR2 SASEGT. The CDR3 has 12 amino acids. This chain's CDR3 is CASRQDNEKLFF. DNA for the CDR3: TGTGCCAGTCGACAGGATAATGAAAAACTGTTTTTT.

The genes are TRBV6-6 and TRBJ1-5, with 7 bases lining up with TRBD1. CDR3 length equals 14 residues. The germline V gene encodes CDR1 MNHNY and CDR2 SVGAGI (reference sequence). The V segment lost 5 bases and the J segment 7 bases; nucleotides outside the gene matches: 8. CDR3 in DNA: TGTGCCAGCAGTGAGACAGGGAACAACCAGCCCCAGCATTTT. This encodes CASSETGNNQPQHF.